This T cell receptor (beta chain) derives from a study of post-analysis software for immune sequencing data (dated by TCRdb to between 2015 and 2017). Study-wide context: Disease courses on record covered relapsing-remitting, secondary progressive and progressive-relapsing multiple sclerosis, though some patients had no subtype annotation. The patient repertoires were compared against 11 previously published healthy control repertoires obtained from donors aged 6 to 25 years. A subset of samples was prepared in parallel using single-end sample barcoding, then pooled and co-amplified after Illumina adapter ligation. Study-wide findings and limitations: Significantly higher frequencies in patients than in controls were found for several TRBV segments, including TRBV5-6, TRBV5-1 and TRBV20-1. When samples were clustered directly using the F measure, samples prepared in the same batch co-clustered strongly, which prompted a batch-effect correction. The multiple sclerosis patient group was slightly younger than the control group. Compared with controls, multiple sclerosis patients had significantly lower normalized Chao1 diversity, a finding suggesting substantial peripheral T-cell clonal expansion.

The V end gives up 7 bases and the J end 5 bases, leaving 7 bases in the junction not matched to a gene. Including the terminal cysteine and phenylalanine, the CDR3 comprises 15 residues. Only the CDR3 DNA stays, 45 bases, in frame from base 1. CDR1 and CDR2 were assigned from the germline V gene as MNHEY and SVGAGI. To demonstrate the VDJtools post-analysis software, the study profiled TCR beta repertoires from the peripheral blood of under 15 young patients with multiple sclerosis. The multiple sclerosis patients were children and adolescents ranging in age from 6 to 15 years. This clonotype was recorded a few times. Its antigen is still unknown. No base quality information exists; no much larger clone differs at one position. Preparation of the library involved PCR. Reads for this sample came from an Illumina HiSeq 2500. To reduce PCR and sequencing biases, unique molecular identifiers were built into the TCR beta cDNA libraries. Per 1 to 10 million input T cells, roughly 0.5 million cDNA molecules were obtained, such that each molecule approximated one T cell. The patient libraries were prepared and sequenced using the same protocol as the earlier healthy control dataset. Within a given batch, samples were prepared together, multiplexed and sequenced on the same HiSeq lane. The paper's processing steps were these. MIGEC handled the raw barcoded reads, throwing out single-read molecular identifier groups before consensus assembly and CDR3 extraction. VDJtools was used for post-analysis of the clonotype tables, with diversity normalized by down-sampling every dataset to the smallest sample size. Repertoire overlap clustering matched CDR3 amino acid but not nucleotide sequences to correct batch-related cross-sample contamination. The public sequencing data were trimmed at Q25 with fastp and processed into clonotypes with MiXCR by TCRdb, which kept only in-frame beta chains. Every CDR3 protein is listed once, alongside the most common genes and DNA of its rows. The V and J calls and clone size come from TCRdb's table, not from the authors' own analysis. This sample holds approximately 730,000 distinct CDR3 sequences; 30% were observed only once. The ten largest clones add up to under 0.7% of the sample.

The sequence links TRBV6-5 to TRBJ1-6; TRBD1 lines up with 8 middle nucleotides. Specimen: blood. This TCR came from a girl between 10 and 17 years old with multiple sclerosis. The DNA reads as follows: TGTGCCAGCACCCTGGGACAGGCAAATAATTCACCCCTCCACTTT. Translated, it gives CASTLGQANNSPLHF.